This T cell receptor beta chain was sequenced during a study of OX40 agonist ivuxolimab in advanced cancers. Study-level background: Dose-escalation cases comprised hepatocellular carcinoma, melanoma, renal cell or head and neck cancer.

The data were produced by immunoSEQ multiplex PCR, yet TCRdb's version contains in-frame clones alone and is incomplete. Among roughly 86,000 clones, roughly nine tenths were seen once, and the ten largest hold 2.5% to 3.5%. The study's findings and limits: Clonal expansion from baseline to week 6 occurred in both CD4+ and CD8+ T cells.

On this clone: Its specificity is unknown.

Trimming stripped 2 bases from V and 7 bases from J, with 12 bases between. Germline V lookup: CDR1 WNHNN, CDR2 SYGVQD (reference sequence). The CDR3 is 13 residues long. This clonotype was obtained from an adult with an advanced solid tumor such as melanoma, head and neck, liver or kidney cancer. The source material was CD4+ or CD8+ T cells sorted from blood, sampled in a trial of the OX40 agonist ivuxolimab. The J gene is TRBJ2-7, the V gene TRBV10-1, with no clear D. Here the CDR3 reads CASSETISREQYF. Here the CDR3 DNA reads TGCGCCAGCAGTGAGACTATCTCCAGGGAGCAGTACTTC.